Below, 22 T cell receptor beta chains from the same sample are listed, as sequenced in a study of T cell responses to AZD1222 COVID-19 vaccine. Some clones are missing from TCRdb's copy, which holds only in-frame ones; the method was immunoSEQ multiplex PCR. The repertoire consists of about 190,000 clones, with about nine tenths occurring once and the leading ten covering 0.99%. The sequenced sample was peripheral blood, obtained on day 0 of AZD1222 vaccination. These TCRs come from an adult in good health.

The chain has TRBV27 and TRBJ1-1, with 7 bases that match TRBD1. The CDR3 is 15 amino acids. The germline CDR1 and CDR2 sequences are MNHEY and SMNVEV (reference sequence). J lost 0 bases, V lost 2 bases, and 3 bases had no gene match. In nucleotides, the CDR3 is TGTGCCAGCAGTTTAAAAGGGACAGTGAACACTGAAGCTTTCTTT. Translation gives CASSLKGTVNTEAFF.

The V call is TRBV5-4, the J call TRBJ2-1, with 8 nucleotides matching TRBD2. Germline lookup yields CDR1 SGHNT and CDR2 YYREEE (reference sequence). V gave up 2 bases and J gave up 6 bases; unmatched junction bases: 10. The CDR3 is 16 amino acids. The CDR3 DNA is TGTGCCAGCAGCTTTGTCGGGACTAGAAGTTTCAATGAGCAGTTCTTC. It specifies CASSFVGTRSFNEQFF.

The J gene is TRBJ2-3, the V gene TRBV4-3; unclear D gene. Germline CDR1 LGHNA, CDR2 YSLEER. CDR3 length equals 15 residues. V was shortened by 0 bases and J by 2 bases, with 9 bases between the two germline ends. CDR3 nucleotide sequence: TGCGCCAGCAGCCAAGATAACTTCGTCACAGATACGCAGTATTTT. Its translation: CASSQDNFVTDTQYF.

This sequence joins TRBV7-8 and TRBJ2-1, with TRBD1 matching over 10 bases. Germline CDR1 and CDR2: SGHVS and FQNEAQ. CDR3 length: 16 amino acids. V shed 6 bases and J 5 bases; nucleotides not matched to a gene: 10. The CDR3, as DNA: TGTGCCAGCAGTTCCGCGGGGACAGGGGCGAACAATGAGCAGTTCTTC. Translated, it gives CASSSAGTGANNEQFF.

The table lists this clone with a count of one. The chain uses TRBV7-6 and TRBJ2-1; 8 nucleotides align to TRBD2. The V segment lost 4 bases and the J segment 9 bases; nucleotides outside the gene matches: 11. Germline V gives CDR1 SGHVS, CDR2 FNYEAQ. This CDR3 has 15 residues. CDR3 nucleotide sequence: TGTGCCAGCAGCTCGGGAGCTATCGCGGGGGGTGAGCAGTTCTTC. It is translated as CASSSGAIAGGEQFF.

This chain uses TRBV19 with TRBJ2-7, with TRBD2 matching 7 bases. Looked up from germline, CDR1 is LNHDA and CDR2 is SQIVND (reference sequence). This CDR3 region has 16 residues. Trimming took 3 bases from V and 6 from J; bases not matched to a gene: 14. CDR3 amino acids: CASSIPTGTTVGEQYF. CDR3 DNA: TGTGCCAGTAGTATCCCCACCGGGACTACGGTGGGCGAGCAGTACTTC.

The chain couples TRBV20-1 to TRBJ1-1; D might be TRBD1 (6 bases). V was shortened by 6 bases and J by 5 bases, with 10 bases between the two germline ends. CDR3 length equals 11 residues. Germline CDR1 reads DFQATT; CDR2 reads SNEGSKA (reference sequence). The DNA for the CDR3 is TGCAGTGCCGACAGGAGTACTGAAGCTTTCTTT. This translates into CSADRSTEAFF.

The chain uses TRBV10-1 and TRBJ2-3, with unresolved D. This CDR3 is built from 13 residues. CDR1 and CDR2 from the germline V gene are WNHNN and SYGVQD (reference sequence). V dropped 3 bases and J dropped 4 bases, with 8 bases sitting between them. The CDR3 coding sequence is TGCGCCAGCAGTGATCCAAGCCCAGATACGCAGTATTTT. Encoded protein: CASSDPSPDTQYF.

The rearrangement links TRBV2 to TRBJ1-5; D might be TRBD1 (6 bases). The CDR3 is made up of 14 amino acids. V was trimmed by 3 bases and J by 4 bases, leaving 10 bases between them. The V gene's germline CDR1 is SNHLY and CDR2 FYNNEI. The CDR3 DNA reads TGTGCCAGCAGTGAGTGGACAGAGAATCAGCCCCAGCATTTT. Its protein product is CASSEWTENQPQHF.

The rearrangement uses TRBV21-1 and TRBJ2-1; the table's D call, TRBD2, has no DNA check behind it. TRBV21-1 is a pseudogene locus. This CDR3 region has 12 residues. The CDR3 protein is CASSTARNEQFF. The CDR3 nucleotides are TGTGCCAGCAGCACAGCGAGGAATGAGCAGTTCTTC.

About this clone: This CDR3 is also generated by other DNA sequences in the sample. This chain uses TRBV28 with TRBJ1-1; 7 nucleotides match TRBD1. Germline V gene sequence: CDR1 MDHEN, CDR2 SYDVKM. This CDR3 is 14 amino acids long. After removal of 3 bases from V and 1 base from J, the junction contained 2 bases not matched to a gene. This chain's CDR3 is CASSLGQKNTEAFF. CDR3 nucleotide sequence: TGTGCCAGCAGTTTGGGACAGAAGAACACTGAAGCTTTCTTT.

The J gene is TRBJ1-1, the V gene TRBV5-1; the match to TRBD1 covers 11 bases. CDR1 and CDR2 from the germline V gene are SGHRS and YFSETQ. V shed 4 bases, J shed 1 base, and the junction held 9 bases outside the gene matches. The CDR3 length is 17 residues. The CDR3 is CASSRGQGVKANTEAFF. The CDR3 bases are TGCGCCAGCAGCAGGGGACAGGGGGTTAAGGCGAACACTGAAGCTTTCTTT.

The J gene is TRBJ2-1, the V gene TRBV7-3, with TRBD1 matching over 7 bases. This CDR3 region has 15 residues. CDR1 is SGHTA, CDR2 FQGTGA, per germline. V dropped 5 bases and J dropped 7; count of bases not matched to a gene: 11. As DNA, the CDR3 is TGTGCCAGCAGCCGGCCTGGACAGGTGGGGAATGAGCAGTTCTTC. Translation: CASSRPGQVGNEQFF.

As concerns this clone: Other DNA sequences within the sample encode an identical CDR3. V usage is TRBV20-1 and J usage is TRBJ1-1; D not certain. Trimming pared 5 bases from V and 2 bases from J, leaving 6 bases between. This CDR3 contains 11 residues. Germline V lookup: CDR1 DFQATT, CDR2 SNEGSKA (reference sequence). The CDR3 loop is CSAYRNTEAFF. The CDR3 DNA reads TGCAGTGCTTACAGAAACACTGAAGCTTTCTTT.

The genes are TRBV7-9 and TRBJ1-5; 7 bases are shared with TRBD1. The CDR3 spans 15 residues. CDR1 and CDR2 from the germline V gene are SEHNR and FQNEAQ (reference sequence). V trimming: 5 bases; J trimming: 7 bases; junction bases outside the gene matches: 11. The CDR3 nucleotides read TGTGCCAGCAGCCCTACAGGGGACCACAGGCAGCCCCAGCATTTT. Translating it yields CASSPTGDHRQPQHF.

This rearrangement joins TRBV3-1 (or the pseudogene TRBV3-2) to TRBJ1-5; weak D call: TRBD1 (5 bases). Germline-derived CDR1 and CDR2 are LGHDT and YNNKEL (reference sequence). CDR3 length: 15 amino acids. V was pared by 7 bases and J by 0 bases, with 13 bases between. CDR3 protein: CASNKTAYSNQPQHF. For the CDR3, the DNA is TGTGCCAGCAATAAGACAGCCTATAGCAATCAGCCCCAGCATTTT.

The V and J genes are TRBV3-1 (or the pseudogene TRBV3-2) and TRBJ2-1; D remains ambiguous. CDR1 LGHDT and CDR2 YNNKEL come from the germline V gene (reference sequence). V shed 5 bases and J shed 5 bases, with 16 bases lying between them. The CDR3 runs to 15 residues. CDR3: CASSSFVGPNNEQFF. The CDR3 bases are TGTGCCAGCAGCTCTTTTGTTGGACCCAACAATGAGCAGTTCTTC.

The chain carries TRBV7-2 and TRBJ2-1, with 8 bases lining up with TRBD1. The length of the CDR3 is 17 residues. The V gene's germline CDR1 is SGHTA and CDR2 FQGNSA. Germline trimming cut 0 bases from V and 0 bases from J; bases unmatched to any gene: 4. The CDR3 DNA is TGTGCCAGCAGCTTAGCCCAGGGGGCCCCCTCCTACAATGAGCAGTTCTTC. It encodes CASSLAQGAPSYNEQFF.

CDR3 nucleotides: TGTGCCAGTAGTAGACCAGGGGGCTTCACCGGCTACACCTTC. Translation gives CASSRPGGFTGYTF. V usage is TRBV19 and J usage is TRBJ1-2, with 8 nucleotides matching TRBD1. Germline V gene sequence: CDR1 LNHDA, CDR2 SQIVND (reference sequence). This CDR3 contains 14 residues. Trimming took 4 bases from V and 8 from J; bases not matched to a gene: 9.

The CDR3 DNA reads as TGCGCCAGCAGCACCGGACTAGCGGGGGGGCCGAATTCCTACAATGAGCAGTTCTTC. Its protein is CASSTGLAGGPNSYNEQFF. The chain uses TRBV5-1 and TRBJ2-1; TRBD2 matches 15 bases. The CDR3 runs to 19 residues. V lost 4 bases and J lost 1; bases outside the gene matches: 9. Germline CDR1 is SGHRS and CDR2 is YFSETQ.

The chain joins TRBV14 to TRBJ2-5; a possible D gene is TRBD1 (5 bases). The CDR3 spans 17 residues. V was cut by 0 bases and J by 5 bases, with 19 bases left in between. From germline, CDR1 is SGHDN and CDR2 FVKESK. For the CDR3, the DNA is TGTGCCAGCAGCCAAGATCAGGGAAAAGGGGTCGGGGAGACCCAGTACTTC. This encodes CASSQDQGKGVGETQYF.

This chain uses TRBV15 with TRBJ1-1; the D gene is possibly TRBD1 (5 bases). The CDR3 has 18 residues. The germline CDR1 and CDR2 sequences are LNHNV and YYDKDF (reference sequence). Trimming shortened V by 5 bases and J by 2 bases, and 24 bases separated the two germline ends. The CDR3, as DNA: TGTGCCACCAGCCCCGGCTGGGGGGTAGGGCCCATTAACACTGAAGCTTTCTTT. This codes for CATSPGWGVGPINTEAFF.